This TCR beta chain originates from a study of cytomegalovirus exposure and HLA in healthy donors. Study background: Unique TCRs numbering some 93 million, obtained from HLA-typed donors, made up an early data release. General study points: DRB1 showed the most TCR associations and HLA-C the fewest in a later analysis, as rates varied by HLA locus.

The germline V and J ends were trimmed by 1 base and 8 bases, with 12 bases remaining between them. The CDR3 is 13 amino acids. Looked up from germline, CDR1 is SGHDT and CDR2 is YYEEEE. To note about this clone: What it recognizes is unknown.

PCR used 60 Vbeta primers and 13 Jbeta primers. Profiling relied on immunoSEQ multiplex PCR, and the TCRdb table lists in-frame clones only, not all of them. The sample lists about 130,000 clones; over 70% were seen once. The origin of this receptor is a man in his thirties or forties in good health and CMV-seronegative. The sequencing sample was made of PBMCs. The chain uses TRBV5-6 and TRBJ1-2; D is possibly TRBD1 (5 bases). The CDR3 nucleotides read TGTGCCAGCAGCTTGTTTCAGGGTGGAGGCTACACCTTC. Its translation is CASSLFQGGGYTF.